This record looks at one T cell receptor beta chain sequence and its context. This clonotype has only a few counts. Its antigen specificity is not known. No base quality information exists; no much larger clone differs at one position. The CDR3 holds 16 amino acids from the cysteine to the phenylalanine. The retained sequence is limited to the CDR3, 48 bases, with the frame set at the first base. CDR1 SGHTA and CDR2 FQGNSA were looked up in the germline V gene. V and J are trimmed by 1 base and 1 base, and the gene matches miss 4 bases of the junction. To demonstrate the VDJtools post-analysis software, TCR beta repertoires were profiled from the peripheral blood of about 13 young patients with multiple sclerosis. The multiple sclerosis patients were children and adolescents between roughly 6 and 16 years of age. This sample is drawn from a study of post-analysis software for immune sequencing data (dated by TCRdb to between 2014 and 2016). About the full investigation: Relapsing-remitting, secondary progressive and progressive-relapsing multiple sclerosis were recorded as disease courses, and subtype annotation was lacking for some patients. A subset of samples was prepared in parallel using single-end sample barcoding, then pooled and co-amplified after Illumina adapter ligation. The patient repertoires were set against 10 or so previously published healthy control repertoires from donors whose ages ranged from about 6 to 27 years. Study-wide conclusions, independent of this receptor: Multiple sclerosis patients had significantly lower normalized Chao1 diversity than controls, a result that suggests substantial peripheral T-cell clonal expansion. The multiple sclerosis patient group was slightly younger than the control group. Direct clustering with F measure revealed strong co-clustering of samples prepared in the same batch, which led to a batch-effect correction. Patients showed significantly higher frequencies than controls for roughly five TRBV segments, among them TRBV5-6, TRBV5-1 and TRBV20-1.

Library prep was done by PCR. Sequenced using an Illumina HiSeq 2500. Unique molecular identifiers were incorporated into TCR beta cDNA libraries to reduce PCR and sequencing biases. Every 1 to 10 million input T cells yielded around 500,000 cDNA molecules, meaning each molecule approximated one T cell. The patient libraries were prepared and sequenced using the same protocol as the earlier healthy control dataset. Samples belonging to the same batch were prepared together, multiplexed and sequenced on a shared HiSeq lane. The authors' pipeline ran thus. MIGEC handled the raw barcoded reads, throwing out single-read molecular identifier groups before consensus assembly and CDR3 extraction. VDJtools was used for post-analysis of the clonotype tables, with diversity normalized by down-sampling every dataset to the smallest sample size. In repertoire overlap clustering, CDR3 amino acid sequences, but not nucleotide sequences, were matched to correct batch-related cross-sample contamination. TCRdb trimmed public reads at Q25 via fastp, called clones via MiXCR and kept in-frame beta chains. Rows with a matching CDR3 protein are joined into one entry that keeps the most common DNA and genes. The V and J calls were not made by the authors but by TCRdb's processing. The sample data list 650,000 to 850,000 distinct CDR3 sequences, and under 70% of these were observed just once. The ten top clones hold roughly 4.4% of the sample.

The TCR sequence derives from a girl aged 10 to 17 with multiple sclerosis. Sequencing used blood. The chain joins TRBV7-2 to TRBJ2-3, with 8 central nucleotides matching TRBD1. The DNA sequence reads TGTGCCAGCAGCTTAGGAATGGACAGGGGCACAGATACGCAGTATTTT. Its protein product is CASSLGMDRGTDTQYF. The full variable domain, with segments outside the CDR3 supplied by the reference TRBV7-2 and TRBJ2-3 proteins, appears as GAGVSQSPSNKVTEKGKDVELRCDPISGHTALYWYRQSLGQGLEFLIYFQGNSAPDKSGLPSDRFSAERTGGSVSTLTIQRTQQEDSAVYLCASSLGMDRGTDTQYFGPGTRLTVL.